These T cell receptor beta chains were read from a single sample in a study of blood T cell repertoires in COVID-19. The repertoire was sequenced with immunoSEQ multiplex PCR; TCRdb's copy has only in-frame clones and lacks some. The profile covers a few hundred thousand clones, with approximately 79% appearing a single time and roughly 4% taken by the ten largest. Sequencing was done on a sample of PBMCs or T cells enriched from blood (not recorded which). The source is a man younger than 45 with acute COVID-19. CDR3s include the opening cysteine and the closing phenylalanine or tryptophan. Each record gives: clone size, D gene, J gene, V gene, CDR3 DNA, CDR3 protein. A D gene is named only where the DNA matches it firmly. Expanded clones are given a class, and other clones once, few, many or no size at all.

. | . | TRBJ1-1 | TRBV6-1 | TGTGCCAGCAGTGAACCCAGGGCTGGATGGGAAGCTTTCTTT | CASSEPRAGWEAFF
. | TRBD2 | TRBJ2-1 | TRBV7-9 | TGTGCCAGCAGCCTGGGACTAGCGGGGGGGGAGCAGTTCTTC | CASSLGLAGGEQFF
. | . | TRBJ1-1 | TRBV19 | TGTGCCAGTAGTTCATTGAGAGGTACTGAAGCTTTCTTT | CASSSLRGTEAFF
few | TRBD1 | TRBJ1-2 | TRBV29-1 | TGCAGCGTTGAAGATCAAGGGGGCGCTGGCTACACCTTC | CSVEDQGGAGYTF
. | TRBD1 | TRBJ1-3 | TRBV13 | TGTGCCAGCAGCCCCAGGGGGACTGGAAACACCATATATTTT | CASSPRGTGNTIYF
once | . | TRBJ1-2 | TRBV2 | TGTGCCAGCAGTGGGGCGGGGTTCTATGGCTACACCTTC | CASSGAGFYGYTF
. | . | TRBJ2-5 | TRBV25-1 | TGTGCCAGCAGTGGCGGGGAGTACCAAGAGACCCAGTACTTC | CASSGGEYQETQYF
. | . | TRBJ1-2 | TRBV6-1 | TGTGCCAGCAGAGAATTGGACAGCCTTTCGGTGGGCTATGGCTACACCTTC | CASRELDSLSVGYGYTF
. | . | TRBJ1-4 | TRBV19 | TGTGCCAGTAGTATTCTATGGGCAGCCGAGGAAAAACTGTTTTTT | CASSILWAAEEKLFF
. | . | TRBJ1-2 | TRBV30 | TGTGCCTGGAGGGCCAGGGGTGGCTACACCTTC | CAWRARGGYTF
. | . | TRBJ1-5 | TRBV7-2 | TGTGCCAGTTCCTCACGGACAAACAATCAGCCCCAGCATTTT | CASSSRTNNQPQHF